These T cell receptor beta chains were read from a single sample in a study of beta chain features in type 1 diabetes. Sequencing was performed with immunoSEQ multiplex PCR; in TCRdb, only in-frame clones are kept and a portion is missing. In the table there are 250,000 to 350,000 clones, 13% to 15% of which are singletons. What was sequenced was naive CD4+ T cells from blood. These receptor sequences come from a man aged 30 to 45 with type 1 diabetes. The CDR3 runs from the conserved cysteine through the conserved F or W. Fields, in order: V gene, J gene, clone size, D gene, CDR3 protein, CDR3 DNA. D genes are given only for firm matches. Clone size is not always given. Where it is, it says once, few, many or a class for expanded clones.

TRBV28,TRBJ2-2,NA,TRBD1,CASSPAIQGVHTGELFF,TGTGCCAGCAGTCCCGCTATCCAGGGGGTTCACACCGGGGAGCTGTTTTTT
TRBV28,TRBJ2-6,NA,NA,CASRQSGANVLTF,TGTGCCAGCCGCCAGTCCGGGGCCAACGTCCTGACTTTC
TRBV20-1,TRBJ1-1,NA,NA,CSAPGDTEAFF,TGCAGTGCTCCAGGGGACACTGAAGCTTTCTTT
TRBV5-6,TRBJ1-1,few,TRBD1,CASSSSGQGHTEAFF,TGTGCCAGCAGCTCCTCCGGACAGGGGCACACTGAAGCTTTCTTT
TRBV2,TRBJ1-2,few,NA,CASSEGVRAANYGYTF,TGTGCCAGCAGTGAAGGCGTCAGGGCTGCTAACTATGGCTACACCTTC
TRBV14,TRBJ2-5,NA,TRBD2,CASSPFALAGGETQYF,TGTGCCAGCAGCCCATTCGCACTAGCGGGAGGGGAGACCCAGTACTTC
TRBV7-9,TRBJ2-7,NA,TRBD2,CASSSPGGGAAYEQYF,TGTGCCAGCAGCTCACCGGGGGGAGGAGCCGCCTACGAGCAGTACTTC
TRBV7-8,TRBJ1-2,NA,TRBD1,CASSLATQGYGYTF,TGTGCCAGCAGCTTAGCGACACAGGGGTATGGCTACACCTTC
TRBV11-3,TRBJ2-1,NA,NA,CASSLGGQSTSSYNEQFF,TGTGCCAGCAGCTTAGGAGGACAGTCTACGAGCTCCTACAATGAGCAGTTCTTC
TRBV6-5,TRBJ2-1,NA,TRBD2,CASSVAGVGNEQFF,TGTGCCAGCAGTGTAGCGGGAGTAGGCAATGAGCAGTTCTTC
TRBV5-4,TRBJ2-5,few,TRBD1,CASSSGQAKETQYF,TGTGCCAGCAGCTCCGGACAGGCCAAAGAGACCCAGTACTTC
TRBV2,TRBJ2-1,NA,TRBD1,CASRGQVFEQFF,TGTGCCAGCAGGGGACAGGTGTTTGAGCAGTTCTTC
TRBV7-9,TRBJ2-1,few,NA,CASSQLGLLYNEQFF,TGTGCCAGCAGCCAACTTGGACTGCTTTACAATGAGCAGTTCTTC
TRBV7-3,TRBJ2-5,NA,NA,CASSPTGFRETQYF,TGTGCCAGCAGCCCGACAGGTTTCCGAGAGACCCAGTACTTC
TRBV11-1,TRBJ2-1,few,TRBD1,CASSLYDRGIYNEQFF,TGTGCCAGCAGCTTATACGACAGGGGGATTTACAATGAGCAGTTCTTC
TRBV6-1,TRBJ2-7,NA,TRBD2,CASSDLGLGRDYEQYF,TGTGCCAGCAGTGATCTTGGACTAGGGAGGGACTACGAGCAGTACTTC
TRBV20-1,TRBJ1-2,NA,NA,CSARVGYGYTF,TGCAGTGCCCGGGTCGGCTATGGCTACACCTTC
TRBV6-4,TRBJ2-2,few,NA,CASSDGNSRELFF,TGTGCCAGCAGTGACGGTAATAGTCGGGAGCTGTTTTTT
TRBV6-6,TRBJ2-5,NA,TRBD1,CASSYTIRDREDF,TGTGCCAGCAGTTACACTATCCGGGACAGGGAGGACTTC
TRBV2,TRBJ1-5,NA,NA,CASGLEAGNQPQHF,TGTGCCAGCGGGTTAGAAGCGGGCAATCAGCCCCAGCATTTT
TRBV20-1,TRBJ1-2,NA,NA,CSAYTAYGYTF,TGCAGTGCATATACAGCATATGGCTACACCTTC
TRBV29-1,TRBJ1-4,NA,TRBD1,CSSGQNESELFF,TGCAGCTCGGGACAGAACGAATCGGAACTGTTTTTT
TRBV4-1,TRBJ2-1,NA,NA,CASSRTGIVSYNEQFF,TGCGCCAGCAGCCGCACCGGGATCGTCTCCTACAATGAGCAGTTCTTC
TRBV5-1,TRBJ2-4,few,NA,CASSLAGRGWSKNIQYF,TGCGCCAGCAGCTTGGCCGGACGGGGATGGTCCAAAAACATTCAGTACTTC
TRBV7-9,TRBJ2-7,NA,TRBD2,CASSPPGTSGRGEQYF,TGTGCCAGCAGCCCCCCCGGGACTAGCGGGAGAGGCGAGCAGTACTTC
TRBV4-2,TRBJ2-7,NA,TRBD2,CASSQGGGTSGKLEQYF,TGTGCCAGCAGCCAAGGAGGGGGGACTAGCGGGAAACTCGAGCAGTACTTC
TRBV29-1,TRBJ2-6,NA,TRBD1,CSVQGAPPGANVLTF,TGCAGCGTACAGGGGGCACCACCTGGGGCCAACGTCCTGACTTTC
TRBV7-3,TRBJ2-3,NA,TRBD2,CASSLFVTWGTSGRIQDTQYF,TGTGCCAGCAGCTTATTTGTTACATGGGGGACTAGCGGGAGAATTCAGGATACGCAGTATTTT
TRBV7-3,TRBJ1-1,NA,TRBD1,CASSADRDSEAFF,TGTGCCAGCAGCGCCGACCGGGACAGTGAAGCTTTCTTT
TRBV18,TRBJ2-1,NA,TRBD2,CASSPRTSGHKSSYNEQFF,TGTGCCAGCTCACCTCGGACTAGCGGGCACAAGAGCTCCTACAATGAGCAGTTCTTC
TRBV4-2,TRBJ2-1,NA,NA,CASSQDGPIANEQFF,TGTGCCAGCAGCCAAGATGGTCCGATAGCCAATGAGCAGTTCTTC
TRBV2,TRBJ2-1,few,NA,CASSELEINEQFF,TGTGCCAGCAGTGAATTGGAGATCAATGAGCAGTTCTTC
TRBV4-1,TRBJ2-1,NA,NA,CASSQVRGNEQFF,TGCGCCAGCAGCCAAGTCCGGGGGAATGAGCAGTTCTTC
TRBV5-1,TRBJ2-5,NA,NA,CASSASGTPREETQYF,TGCGCCAGCAGCGCCTCCGGGACACCAAGGGAAGAGACCCAGTACTTC
TRBV28,TRBJ2-3,few,TRBD2,CATRGSGADTQYF,TGTGCCACCAGAGGTAGCGGGGCAGATACGCAGTATTTT
TRBV29-1,TRBJ2-1,few,TRBD2,CSVPGSGGLDEQFF,TGCAGCGTTCCAGGGTCGGGAGGTCTAGATGAGCAGTTCTTC
TRBV30,TRBJ2-1,NA,NA,CAWSVRYNEQFF,TGTGCCTGGAGTGTACGGTACAATGAGCAGTTCTTC
TRBV9,TRBJ2-1,NA,TRBD2,CASSVAASGRVYNEQFF,TGTGCCAGCAGCGTAGCCGCTAGCGGGAGGGTTTACAATGAGCAGTTCTTC
TRBV5-1,TRBJ2-2,NA,NA,CASSPGTPRSGELFF,TGCGCCAGCAGCCCTGGGACTCCGAGGTCCGGGGAGCTGTTTTTT
TRBV5-1,TRBJ1-5,few,NA,CASRPGHSSNQPQHF,TGCGCCAGCAGACCTGGACATTCGAGCAATCAGCCCCAGCATTTT
TRBV30,TRBJ2-1,few,TRBD2,CAWSAGTSGIDEQFF,TGTGCCTGGAGTGCCGGGACTAGCGGGATAGATGAGCAGTTCTTC
TRBV6-6,TRBJ2-5,NA,NA,CASSYGQEGVTQYF,TGTGCCAGCAGTTACGGCCAGGAAGGCGTGACCCAGTACTTC
TRBV5-1,TRBJ2-3,few,NA,CASSSGQSHTDTQYF,TGCGCCAGCAGCTCCGGACAGTCTCACACAGATACGCAGTATTTT
TRBV7-3,TRBJ1-1,few,NA,CASSLQTANTEAFF,TGTGCCAGCAGCTTGCAGACAGCTAACACTGAAGCTTTCTTT
TRBV18,TRBJ2-7,NA,NA,CASSLSLTTSEQYF,TGTGCCAGCTCACTTTCTCTCACGACAAGCGAGCAGTACTTC
TRBV4-3,TRBJ1-1,NA,TRBD1,CASSQGDRVNTEAFF,TGCGCCAGCAGCCAGGGGGACAGGGTCAACACTGAAGCTTTCTTT
TRBV5-1,TRBJ2-7,few,NA,CASSFLTGHSYEQYF,TGCGCCAGCAGCTTTCTGACAGGTCACTCCTACGAGCAGTACTTC
TRBV6-1,TRBJ2-7,few,TRBD1,CASSLTGGADEQYF,TGTGCCAGCAGTCTGACAGGGGGCGCGGACGAGCAGTACTTC
TRBV29-1,TRBJ1-2,once,NA,CSVDVLGNYGYTF,TGCAGCGTTGATGTCCTGGGCAACTATGGCTACACCTTC
TRBV2,TRBJ2-1,few,TRBD2,CASSSLGLAGMFF,TGTGCCAGCAGCTCCCTTGGACTAGCGGGCATGTTCTTC
TRBV5-1,TRBJ2-6,few,TRBD1,CASSWGTAYSGANVLTF,TGCGCCAGCAGCTGGGGGACAGCTTACTCTGGGGCCAACGTCCTGACTTTC